This T cell receptor beta chain was retrieved from a study of shared clonotypes between healthy human individuals. Authors' processing steps: Junction-only sequences produced by ImmunoSEQ had no quality scores, so filtering differed. The repertoire was sequenced with immunoSEQ multiplex PCR; TCRdb's copy has only in-frame clones and lacks some. The V and J calls and clone size were taken over from that table, and D and trimming were inferred from the DNA. The profile covers approximately 1.9 million clones, with just over 90% appearing a single time and over 1.5% taken by the ten largest. There are 15 residues in the CDR3. The germline V gene has CDR1 MNHEY and CDR2 SMNVEV (reference sequence). Trimming removed 8 bases from V and 0 bases from J, with 15 bases in between. On this clone: Antigen unknown.

Naive-designated CD8 cells lacked CD45RO, were positively enriched for CCR7, and omitted terminally differentiated effector memory CD45RA+ cells. Study results and caveats: When compared with the clonotypes that were shared by all four sorted-subset donors, the non-shared clonotypes turned out to have lower generation probabilities.

Sequenced: naive CD8+ T cells from PBMCs. This receptor was taken from a man between 18 and 29 years old in good health. Some clones in this sample may be carry-over from other donors' samples. The chain couples TRBV27 to TRBJ2-3; no definite D call. The chain's CDR3 is CASSFEEGSTDTQYF. Written as DNA, the CDR3 is TGTGCCAGCTCCTTCGAGGAAGGGAGCACAGATACGCAGTATTTT.